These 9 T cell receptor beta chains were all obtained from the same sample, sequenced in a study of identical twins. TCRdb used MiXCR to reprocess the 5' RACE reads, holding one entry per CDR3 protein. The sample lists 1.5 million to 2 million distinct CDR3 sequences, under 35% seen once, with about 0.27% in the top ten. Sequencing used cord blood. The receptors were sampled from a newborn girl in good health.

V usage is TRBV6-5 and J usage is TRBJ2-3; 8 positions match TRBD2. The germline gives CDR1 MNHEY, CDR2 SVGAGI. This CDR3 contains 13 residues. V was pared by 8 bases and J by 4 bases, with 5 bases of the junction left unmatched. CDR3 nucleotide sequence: TGTGCCAGCCGGGGGGGGGTGTCAGATACGCAGTATTTT. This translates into CASRGGVSDTQYF.

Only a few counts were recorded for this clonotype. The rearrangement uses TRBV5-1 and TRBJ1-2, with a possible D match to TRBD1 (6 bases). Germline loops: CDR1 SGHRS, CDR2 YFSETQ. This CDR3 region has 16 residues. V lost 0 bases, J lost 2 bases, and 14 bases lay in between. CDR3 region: CASSLDGGGWNYGYTF. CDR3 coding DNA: TGCGCCAGCAGCTTGGATGGTGGGGGCTGGAACTATGGCTACACCTTC.

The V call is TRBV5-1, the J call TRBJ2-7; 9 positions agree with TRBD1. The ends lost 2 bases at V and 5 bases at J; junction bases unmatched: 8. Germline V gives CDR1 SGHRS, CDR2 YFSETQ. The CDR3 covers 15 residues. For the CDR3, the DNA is TGCGCCAGCAGCTTATGGGGACAGGGAACCCACGAGCAGTACTTC. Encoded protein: CASSLWGQGTHEQYF.

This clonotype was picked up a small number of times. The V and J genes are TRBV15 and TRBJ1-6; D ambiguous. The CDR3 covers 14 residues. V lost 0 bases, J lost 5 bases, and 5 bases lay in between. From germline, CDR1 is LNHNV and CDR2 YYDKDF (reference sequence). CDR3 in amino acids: CATSREADNSPLHF. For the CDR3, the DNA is TGTGCCACCAGCAGAGAGGCAGATAATTCACCCCTCCACTTT.

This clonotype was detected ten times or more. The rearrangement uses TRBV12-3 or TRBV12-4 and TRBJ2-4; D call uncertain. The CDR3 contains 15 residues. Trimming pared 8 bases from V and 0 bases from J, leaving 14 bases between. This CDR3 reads CASCVRLAAKNIQYF. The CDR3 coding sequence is TGTGCCAGCTGTGTTAGACTGGCAGCCAAAAACATTCAGTACTTC.

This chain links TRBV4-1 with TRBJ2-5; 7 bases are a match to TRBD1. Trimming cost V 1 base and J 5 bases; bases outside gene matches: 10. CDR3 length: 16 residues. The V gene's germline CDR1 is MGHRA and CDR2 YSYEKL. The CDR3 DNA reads TGCGCCAGCAGCCAAGTCAGGGGGATCACGCTGGAGACCCAGTACTTC. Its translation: CASSQVRGITLETQYF.

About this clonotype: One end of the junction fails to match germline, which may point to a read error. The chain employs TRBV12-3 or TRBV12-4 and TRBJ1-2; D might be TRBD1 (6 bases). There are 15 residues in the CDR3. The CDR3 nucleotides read TGTGACAGCAGTTTTACAGGGCCGGAGATCTATGGCTACACCTTC. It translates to CDSSFTGPEIYGYTF.

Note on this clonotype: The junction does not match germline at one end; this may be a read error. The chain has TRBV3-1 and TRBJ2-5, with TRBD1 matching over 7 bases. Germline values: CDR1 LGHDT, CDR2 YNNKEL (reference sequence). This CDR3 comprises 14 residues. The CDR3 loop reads CASSQGQGFEAQCF. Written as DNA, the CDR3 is TGTGCCAGCAGCCAAGGACAGGGTTTTGAGGCCCAGTGCTTC.

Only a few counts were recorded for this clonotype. The CDR3 here is CASSPNQGVAEAFF. The CDR3 coding sequence is TGTGCCAGCAGCCCAAACCAGGGGGTGGCTGAAGCTTTCTTT. The chain combines TRBV4-2 with TRBJ1-1, with TRBD1 matching over 7 bases. The trim removed 4 bases at V and 6 bases at J, leaving 8 bases unmatched. Germline assignment: CDR1 LGHNA and CDR2 YNFKEQ. The length of the CDR3 is 14 residues.